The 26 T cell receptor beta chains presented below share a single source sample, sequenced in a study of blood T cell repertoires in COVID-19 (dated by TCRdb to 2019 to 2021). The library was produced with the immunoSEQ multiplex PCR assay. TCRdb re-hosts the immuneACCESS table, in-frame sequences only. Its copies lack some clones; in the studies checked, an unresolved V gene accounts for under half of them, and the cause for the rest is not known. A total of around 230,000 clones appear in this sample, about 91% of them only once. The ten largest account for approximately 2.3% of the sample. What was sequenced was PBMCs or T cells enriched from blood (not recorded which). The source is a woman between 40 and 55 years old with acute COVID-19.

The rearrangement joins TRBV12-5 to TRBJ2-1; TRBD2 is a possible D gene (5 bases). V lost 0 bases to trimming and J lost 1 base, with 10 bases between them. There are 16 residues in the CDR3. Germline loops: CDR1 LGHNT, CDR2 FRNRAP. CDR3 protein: CASGLVRGVSYNEQFF. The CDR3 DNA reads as TGTGCTAGTGGTTTGGTACGGGGAGTATCCTACAATGAGCAGTTCTTC. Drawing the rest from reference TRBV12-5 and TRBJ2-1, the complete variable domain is DARVTQTPRHKVTEMGQEVTMRCQPILGHNTVFWYRQTMMQGLELLAYFRNRAPLDDSGMPKDRFSAEMPDATLATLKIQPSEPRDSAVYFCASGLVRGVSYNEQFFGPGTRLTVL.

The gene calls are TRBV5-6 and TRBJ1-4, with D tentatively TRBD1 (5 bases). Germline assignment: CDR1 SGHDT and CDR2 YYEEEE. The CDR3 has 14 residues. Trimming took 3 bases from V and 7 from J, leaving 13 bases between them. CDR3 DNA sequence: TGTGCCAGCAGCTCTCCAGGGTGGAGTGAAAAACTGTTTTTT. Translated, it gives CASSSPGWSEKLFF.

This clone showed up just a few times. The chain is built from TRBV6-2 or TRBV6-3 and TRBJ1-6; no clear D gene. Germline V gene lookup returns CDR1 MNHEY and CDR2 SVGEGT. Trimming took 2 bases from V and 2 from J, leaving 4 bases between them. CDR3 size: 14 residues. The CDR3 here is CASSYRAYNSPLHF. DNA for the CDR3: TGTGCCAGCAGTTACCGGGCCTATAATTCACCCCTCCACTTT.

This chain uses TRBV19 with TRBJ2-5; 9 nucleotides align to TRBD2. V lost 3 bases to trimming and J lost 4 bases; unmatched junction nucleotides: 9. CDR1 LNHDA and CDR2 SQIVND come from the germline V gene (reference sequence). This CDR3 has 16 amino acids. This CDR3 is CASSIAAGGKGETQYF. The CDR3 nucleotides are TGTGCCAGTAGTATCGCAGCGGGGGGAAAGGGAGAGACCCAGTACTTC.

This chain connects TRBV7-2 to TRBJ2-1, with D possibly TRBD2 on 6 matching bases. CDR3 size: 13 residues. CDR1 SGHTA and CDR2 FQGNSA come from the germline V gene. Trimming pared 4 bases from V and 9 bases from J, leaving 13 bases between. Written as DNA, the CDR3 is TGTGCCAGCAGCTCCTGGGACGGGAGTGAGCAGTTCTTC. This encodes CASSSWDGSEQFF.

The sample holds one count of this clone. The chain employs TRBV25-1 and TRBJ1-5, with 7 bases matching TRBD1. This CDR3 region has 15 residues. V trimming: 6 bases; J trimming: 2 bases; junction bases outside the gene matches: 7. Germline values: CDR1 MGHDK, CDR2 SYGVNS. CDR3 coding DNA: TGTGCCAGCAGACCCGCCGGGACAGGCAATCAGCCCCAGCATTTT. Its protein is CASRPAGTGNQPQHF.

CDR3 amino acids: CASQTQGTEAFF. In nucleotides, the CDR3 is TGCGCCAGCCAGACCCAGGGGACTGAAGCTTTCTTT. The gene calls are TRBV10-2 and TRBJ1-1, with D possibly being TRBD1 (6 bases). This CDR3 region has 12 residues. CDR1 and CDR2 from the germline V gene are WSHSY and SAAADI. The V gene lost 8 bases and the J gene lost 5 bases, with 12 bases spanning the gap.

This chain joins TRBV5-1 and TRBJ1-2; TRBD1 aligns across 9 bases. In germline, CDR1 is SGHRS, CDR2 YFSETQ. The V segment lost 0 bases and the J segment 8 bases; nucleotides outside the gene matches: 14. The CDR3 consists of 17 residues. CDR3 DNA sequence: TGCGCCAGCAGCTTGGGTGGGACAGGGATGGACTCCTCCGGCTACACCTTC. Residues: CASSLGGTGMDSSGYTF.

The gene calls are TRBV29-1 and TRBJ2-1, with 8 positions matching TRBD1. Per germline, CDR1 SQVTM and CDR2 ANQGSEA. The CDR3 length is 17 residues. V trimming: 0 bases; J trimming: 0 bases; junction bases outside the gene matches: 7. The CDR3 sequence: CSVEDPGGPSSYNEQFF. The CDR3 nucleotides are TGCAGCGTTGAAGATCCAGGGGGCCCGAGCTCCTACAATGAGCAGTTCTTC.

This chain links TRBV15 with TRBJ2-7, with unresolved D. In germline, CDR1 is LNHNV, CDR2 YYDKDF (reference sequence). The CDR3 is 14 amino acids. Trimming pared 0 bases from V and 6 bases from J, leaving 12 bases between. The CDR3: CATSRDLADVEQYV. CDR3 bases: TGTGCCACCAGCAGAGATCTGGCCGATGTCGAGCAGTACGTC.

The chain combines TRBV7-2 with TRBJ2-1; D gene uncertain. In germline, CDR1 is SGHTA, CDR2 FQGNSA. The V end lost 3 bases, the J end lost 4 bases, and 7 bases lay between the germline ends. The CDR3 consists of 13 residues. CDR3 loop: CASSLNSYNEQFF. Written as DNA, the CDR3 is TGTGCCAGCAGCTTGAACAGTTACAATGAGCAGTTCTTC.

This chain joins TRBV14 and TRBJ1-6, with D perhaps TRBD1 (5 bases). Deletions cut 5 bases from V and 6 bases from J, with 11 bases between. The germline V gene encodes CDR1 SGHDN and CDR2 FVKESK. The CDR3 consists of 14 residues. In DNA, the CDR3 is TGTGCCAGCAGCTGGGACTCGAGTAATTCACCCCTCCACTTT. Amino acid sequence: CASSWDSSNSPLHF.

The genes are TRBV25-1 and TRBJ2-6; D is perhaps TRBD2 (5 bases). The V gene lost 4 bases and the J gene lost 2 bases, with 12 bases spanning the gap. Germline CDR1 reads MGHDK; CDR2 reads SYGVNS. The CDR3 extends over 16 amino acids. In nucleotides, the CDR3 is TGTGCCAGCAGTGCAGGCGTCGGGGCTGGGGCCAACGTCCTGACTTTC. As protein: CASSAGVGAGANVLTF.

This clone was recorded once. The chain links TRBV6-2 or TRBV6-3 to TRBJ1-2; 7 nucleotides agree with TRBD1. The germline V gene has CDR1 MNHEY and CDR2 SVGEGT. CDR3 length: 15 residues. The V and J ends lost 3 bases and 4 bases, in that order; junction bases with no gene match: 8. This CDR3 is CASSYGQVRSYGYTF. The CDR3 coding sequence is TGTGCCAGCAGTTATGGACAGGTACGAAGCTATGGCTACACCTTC.

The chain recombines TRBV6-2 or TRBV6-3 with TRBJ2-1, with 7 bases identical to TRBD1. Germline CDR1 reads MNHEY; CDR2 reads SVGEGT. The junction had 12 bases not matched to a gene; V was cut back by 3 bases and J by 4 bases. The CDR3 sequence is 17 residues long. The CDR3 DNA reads TGTGCCAGCAGTTATCTAAAGACAGGGACGATGTACAATGAGCAGTTCTTC. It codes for CASSYLKTGTMYNEQFF.

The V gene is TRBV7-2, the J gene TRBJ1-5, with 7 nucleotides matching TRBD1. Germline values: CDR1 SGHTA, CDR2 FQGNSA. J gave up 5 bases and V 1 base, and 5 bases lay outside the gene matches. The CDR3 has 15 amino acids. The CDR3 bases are TGTGCCAGCAGCTTAGGGACAGGCAGGCATCAGCCCCAGCATTTT. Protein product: CASSLGTGRHQPQHF.

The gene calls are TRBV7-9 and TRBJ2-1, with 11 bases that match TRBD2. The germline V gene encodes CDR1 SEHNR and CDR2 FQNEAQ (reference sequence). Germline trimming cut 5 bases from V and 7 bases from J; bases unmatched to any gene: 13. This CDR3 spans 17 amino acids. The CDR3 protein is CASSESGLAVKGNEQFF. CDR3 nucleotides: TGTGCCAGCAGCGAATCGGGACTAGCGGTGAAGGGGAATGAGCAGTTCTTC.

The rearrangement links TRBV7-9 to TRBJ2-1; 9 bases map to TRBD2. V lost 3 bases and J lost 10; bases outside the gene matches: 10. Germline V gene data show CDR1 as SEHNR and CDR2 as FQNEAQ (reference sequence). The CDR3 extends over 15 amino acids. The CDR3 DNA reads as TGTGCCAGCAGCTTTAGCGGGGGCTACAATGAAGAGCAGTTCTTC. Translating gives CASSFSGGYNEEQFF.

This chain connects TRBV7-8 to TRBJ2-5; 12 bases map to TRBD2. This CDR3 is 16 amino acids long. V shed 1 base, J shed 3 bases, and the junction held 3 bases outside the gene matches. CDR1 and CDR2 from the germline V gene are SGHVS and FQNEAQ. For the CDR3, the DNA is TGTGCCAGCAGCTTAGTGCTAGCGGGGGGGGAAGAGACCCAGTACTTC. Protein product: CASSLVLAGGEETQYF.

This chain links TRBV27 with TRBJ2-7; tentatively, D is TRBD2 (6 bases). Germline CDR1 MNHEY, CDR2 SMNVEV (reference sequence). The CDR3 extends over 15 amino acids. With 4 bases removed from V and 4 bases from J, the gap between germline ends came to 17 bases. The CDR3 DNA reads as TGTGCCAGCAGTTCCCCCTTCGAGGGAGGTTACGAGCAGTACTTC. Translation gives CASSSPFEGGYEQYF.

CDR3 amino acids: CASSLPLPTGSYYTF. DNA of the CDR3: TGCGCCAGCAGCTTGCCCTTACCGACAGGTTCCTACTACACCTTC. V and J are TRBV5-1 and TRBJ1-2; possible D gene TRBD1, 6 bases. The V end was cut by 1 base, the J end by 10 bases, with 20 bases between. Germline V gives CDR1 SGHRS, CDR2 YFSETQ. The CDR3 runs 15 residues.

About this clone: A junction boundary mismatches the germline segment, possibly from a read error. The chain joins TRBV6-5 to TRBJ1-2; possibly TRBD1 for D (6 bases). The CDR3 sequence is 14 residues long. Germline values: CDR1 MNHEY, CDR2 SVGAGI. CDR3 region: CASSRTDANYGYTF. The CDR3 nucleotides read TGTGCCAGCAGTCGGACAGACGCTAATTATGGCTACACCTTC.

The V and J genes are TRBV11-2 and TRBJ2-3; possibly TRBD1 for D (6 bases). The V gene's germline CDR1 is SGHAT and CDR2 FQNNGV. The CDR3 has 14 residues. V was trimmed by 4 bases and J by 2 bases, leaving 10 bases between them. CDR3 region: CASSSGQHTDTQYF. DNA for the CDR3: TGTGCCAGCAGCTCCGGACAGCACACAGATACGCAGTATTTT.

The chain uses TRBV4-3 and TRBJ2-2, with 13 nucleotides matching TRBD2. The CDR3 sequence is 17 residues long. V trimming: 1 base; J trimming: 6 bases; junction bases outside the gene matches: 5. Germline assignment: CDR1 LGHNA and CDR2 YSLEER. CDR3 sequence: CASSQVRLAGGPGELFF. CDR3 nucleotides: TGCGCCAGCAGCCAAGTTAGACTAGCGGGAGGCCCCGGGGAGCTGTTTTTT.

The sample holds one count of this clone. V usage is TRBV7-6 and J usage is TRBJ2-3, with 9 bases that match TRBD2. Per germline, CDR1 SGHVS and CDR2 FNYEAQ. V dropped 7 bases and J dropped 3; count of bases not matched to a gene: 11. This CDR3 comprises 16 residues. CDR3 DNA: TGTGCCAGCAACCTTGGGGCGGGGGGGCCAACAGATACGCAGTATTTT. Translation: CASNLGAGGPTDTQYF.

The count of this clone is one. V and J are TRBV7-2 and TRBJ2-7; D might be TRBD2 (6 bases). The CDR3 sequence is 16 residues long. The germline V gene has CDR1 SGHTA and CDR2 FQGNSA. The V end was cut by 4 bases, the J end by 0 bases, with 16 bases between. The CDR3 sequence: CASSSGPGESSYEQYV. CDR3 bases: TGTGCCAGCAGCTCAGGACCGGGGGAGAGCTCCTACGAGCAGTACGTC.